The 26 T cell receptor beta chains reported below all come from one sample, sequenced in a study of shared clonotypes between healthy human individuals. Measured with immunoSEQ multiplex PCR; TCRdb has only the in-frame clones, and not every one. Of some 690,000 clones in the sample, 90% were seen once. The source material was memory CD8+ T cells from PBMCs. Subset denoted: CD45RO+ cells pooled with CCR7-negative TemRA cells. The receptors originated from a man aged 18 to 30 in good health. Some clones in this sample may be carry-over from other donors' samples.

This clone was recorded once. V is TRBV30 and J is TRBJ1-2; 7 nucleotides agree with TRBD1. Losses at the gene ends were 0 bases for V and 4 bases for J; bases not matched to a gene: 11. Germline V gene lookup returns CDR1 GTSNPN and CDR2 SVGIG (reference sequence). The CDR3 has 16 amino acids. Here the CDR3 DNA reads TGTGCCTGGAGTGTAGGGGGGACAGCTCTCCCCTATGGCTACACCTTC. This codes for CAWSVGGTALPYGYTF.

The chain carries TRBV27 and TRBJ2-5, with TRBD2 matching over 9 bases. The CDR3 extends over 13 amino acids. V was pared by 3 bases and J by 7 bases, with 3 bases of the junction left unmatched. The V gene's germline CDR1 is MNHEY and CDR2 SMNVEV (reference sequence). In DNA, the CDR3 is TGTGCCAGCAGTTTGCTGCGGGGGGGGACCCAGTACTTC. Translation: CASSLLRGGTQYF.

V usage is TRBV11-3 and J usage is TRBJ2-2; TRBD2 agrees at 7 bases. The CDR3 has 17 amino acids. V was clipped by 1 base and J by 2 bases; unmatched bases: 7. Per germline, CDR1 SGHNT and CDR2 YENEEA. The CDR3 nucleotides read TGTGCCAGCAGCTTAGCATCGCCTAGCGGCAACACCGGGGAGCTGTTTTTT. Amino acids: CASSLASPSGNTGELFF.

The rearrangement links TRBV7-2 to TRBJ2-7; no clear D. The CDR3 is 12 residues long. V was clipped by 3 bases and J by 0 bases, with 3 bases between them. Germline values: CDR1 SGHTA, CDR2 FQGNSA. The CDR3 spells CASSFPSYEQYF. The CDR3 region has the DNA TGTGCCAGCAGCTTTCCCTCCTACGAGCAGTACTTC.

J is TRBJ1-1 and V is TRBV6-6, with unresolved D. Deletions cut 2 bases from V and 5 bases from J, with 9 bases between. CDR3 length: 13 amino acids. In germline, CDR1 is MNHNY, CDR2 SVGAGI (reference sequence). The chain's CDR3 is CASSYPRETEAFF. CDR3 nucleotide sequence: TGTGCCAGCAGTTACCCCCGGGAAACTGAAGCTTTCTTT.

The chain employs TRBV28 and TRBJ2-7, with TRBD2 matching over 9 bases. The CDR3 runs 14 residues. Germline V gene sequence: CDR1 MDHEN, CDR2 SYDVKM. Trimming took 6 bases from V and 6 from J; bases not matched to a gene: 9. The chain's CDR3 is CASSPLGLASEQYF. The CDR3 DNA is TGTGCCAGCAGCCCCTTGGGACTAGCATCCGAGCAGTACTTC.

The table lists this clone with a few counts. This chain connects TRBV11-2 to TRBJ1-2; 8 nucleotides match TRBD1. The germline V gene has CDR1 SGHAT and CDR2 FQNNGV. Germline trimming cut 5 bases from V and 4 bases from J; bases unmatched to any gene: 3. The CDR3 totals 13 residues. CDR3 region: CASSETGGYGYTF. CDR3 sequence (DNA): TGTGCCAGCAGCGAAACAGGGGGCTATGGCTACACCTTC.

The chain recombines TRBV5-1 with TRBJ2-1, with 7 bases identical to TRBD2. Trimming cost V 1 base and J 6 bases; bases outside gene matches: 7. Germline CDR1 SGHRS, CDR2 YFSETQ. The CDR3 length is 15 residues. The CDR3: CASSLSSGMFNEQFF. CDR3 in DNA: TGCGCCAGCAGCTTGTCAAGCGGGATGTTCAATGAGCAGTTCTTC. Filled out from reference TRBV5-1 and TRBJ2-1, the complete variable domain reads KAGVTQTPRYLIKTRGQQVTLSCSPISGHRSVSWYQQTPGQGLQFLFEYFSETQRNKGNFPGRFSGRQFSNSRSEMNVSTLELGDSALYLCASSLSSGMFNEQFFGPGTRLTVL.

The chain combines TRBV11-2 with TRBJ2-7; D possibly corresponds to TRBD2 (5 bases). The V end lost 3 bases, the J end lost 0 bases, and 12 bases lay between the germline ends. Germline lookup yields CDR1 SGHAT and CDR2 FQNNGV. The length of the CDR3 is 15 residues. The CDR3 DNA follows: TGTGCCAGCAGCTTGGGCGGAGGCCTCTCCTACGAGCAGTACTTC. Translated, it gives CASSLGGGLSYEQYF.

V usage is TRBV4-1 and J usage is TRBJ2-3; TRBD2 might be the D (5 bases). V lost 1 base and J 0 bases, leaving 11 bases between the germline ends. The CDR3 length is 16 residues. In germline, CDR1 is MGHRA, CDR2 YSYEKL. CDR3 sequence (DNA): TGCGCCAGCAGCCAAGTGGTTAGCGCTAGCACAGATACGCAGTATTTT. Encoded protein: CASSQVVSASTDTQYF.

The chain links TRBV19 to TRBJ2-7; TRBD1 aligns across 8 bases. The CDR3 contains 14 residues. Trimming removed 3 bases from V and 4 bases from J; junction bases left unmatched: 5. The germline gives CDR1 LNHDA, CDR2 SQIVND (reference sequence). The CDR3 coding sequence is TGTGCCAGTAGTATGGCGTACAGGGGGTACGAGCAGTACTTC. Translation gives CASSMAYRGYEQYF.

The chain carries TRBV28 and TRBJ2-5; D is ambiguous. V gave up 6 bases and J gave up 0 bases, with 14 bases separating them. The germline V gene encodes CDR1 MDHEN and CDR2 SYDVKM. The CDR3 contains 15 residues. In nucleotides, the CDR3 is TGTGCCAGCAGGGTCGAGGATAGGTACCAAGAGACCCAGTACTTC. Translated, it gives CASRVEDRYQETQYF.

The chain uses TRBV9 and TRBJ2-3; no clear D gene. The CDR3 runs 12 residues. V lost 6 bases and J lost 2, with 7 bases in between. Germline loops: CDR1 SGDLS, CDR2 YYNGEE. The CDR3 sequence: CASTSDTDTQYF. CDR3 sequence (DNA): TGTGCCAGCACATCTGACACAGATACGCAGTATTTT.

The V gene is TRBV28, the J gene TRBJ2-1; 8 nucleotides align to TRBD1. The CDR3 covers 18 residues. Germline lookup yields CDR1 MDHEN and CDR2 SYDVKM. V dropped 3 bases and J dropped 0; count of bases not matched to a gene: 10. The CDR3 reads CASSFPDRVQISYNEQFF. The CDR3 DNA reads as TGTGCCAGCAGTTTTCCGGACAGGGTACAAATCTCCTACAATGAGCAGTTCTTC.

V usage is TRBV4-1 and J usage is TRBJ2-5; weak D call: TRBD2 (5 bases). V dropped 5 bases and J dropped 5 bases, with 18 bases sitting between them. Germline values: CDR1 MGHRA, CDR2 YSYEKL. The CDR3 has 15 amino acids. This CDR3 is CASSYDNGVGETQYF. The CDR3 nucleotides are TGCGCCAGCAGCTACGACAACGGGGTGGGGGAGACCCAGTACTTC.

J is TRBJ2-3 and V is TRBV7-3; the D is unclear. The CDR3 is 13 amino acids. Germline lookup yields CDR1 SGHTA and CDR2 FQGTGA. V shed 1 base and J shed 6 bases, with 8 bases lying between them. The CDR3 coding sequence is TGTGCCAGCAGCTTAAACGCCGCCGATACGCAGTATTTT. Translation gives CASSLNAADTQYF.

The chain has TRBV7-8 and TRBJ2-6, with a possible D match to TRBD1 (5 bases). Germline V lookup: CDR1 SGHVS, CDR2 FQNEAQ. Trimming cost V 1 base and J 2 bases, with 18 bases left between them. The CDR3 consists of 19 residues. CDR3 nucleotide sequence: TGTGCCAGCAGCTTAGGCTTGGCCAGGGTTATAACTGGGGCCAACGTCCTGACTTTC. Its translation: CASSLGLARVITGANVLTF.

The CDR3 is CASSLRAGAYNEQFF. CDR3 DNA sequence: TGCGCCAGCAGCTTGAGGGCGGGAGCCTACAATGAGCAGTTCTTC. This chain joins TRBV5-1 and TRBJ2-1, with 7 positions matching TRBD2. Germline values: CDR1 SGHRS, CDR2 YFSETQ. J lost 2 bases, V lost 1 base, and 3 bases had no gene match. This CDR3 is 15 amino acids long. Drawing the rest from reference TRBV5-1 and TRBJ2-1, the complete variable domain is KAGVTQTPRYLIKTRGQQVTLSCSPISGHRSVSWYQQTPGQGLQFLFEYFSETQRNKGNFPGRFSGRQFSNSRSEMNVSTLELGDSALYLCASSLRAGAYNEQFFGPGTRLTVL.

This rearrangement joins TRBV6-1 to TRBJ2-7; 7 nucleotides line up with TRBD1. Trimming took 4 bases from V and 4 from J; bases not matched to a gene: 7. This CDR3 spans 14 amino acids. Germline loops: CDR1 MNHNS, CDR2 SASEGT. Here the CDR3 DNA reads TGTGCCAGCAGTGCGGACAGGAGAGTATACGAGCAGTACTTC. It codes for CASSADRRVYEQYF.

J is TRBJ2-1 and V is TRBV7-9, with 8 bases fitting TRBD1. Germline loops: CDR1 SEHNR, CDR2 FQNEAQ (reference sequence). V lost 5 bases to trimming and J lost 7 bases; unmatched junction nucleotides: 7. The CDR3 is made up of 14 amino acids. CDR3 in amino acids: CASSISRTGNEQFF. CDR3 DNA sequence: TGTGCCAGCAGCATCTCGAGGACAGGGAATGAGCAGTTCTTC.

The chain uses TRBV28 and TRBJ2-7; no clear D. V lost 4 bases, J lost 3 bases, and 13 bases lay in between. The length of the CDR3 is 14 residues. CDR1 is MDHEN and CDR2 is SYDVKM in the germline V gene. The chain's CDR3 is CASSSRLARYEQYF. The CDR3 DNA is TGTGCCAGCAGTTCACGGCTGGCTCGCTACGAGCAGTACTTC.

V and J are TRBV7-9 and TRBJ2-7; 7 positions agree with TRBD1. The V segment lost 0 bases and the J segment 5 bases; nucleotides outside the gene matches: 4. The CDR3 is 14 amino acids. CDR1 and CDR2 from the germline V gene are SEHNR and FQNEAQ (reference sequence). This CDR3 is CASSLAGTEHEQYF. CDR3 sequence (DNA): TGTGCCAGCAGCTTAGCCGGGACAGAGCACGAGCAGTACTTC.

The rearrangement uses TRBV27 and TRBJ2-7, with 8 bases that match TRBD2. The CDR3 is 14 amino acids. Germline CDR1 is MNHEY and CDR2 is SMNVEV (reference sequence). V was pared by 3 bases and J by 0 bases, with 1 base of the junction left unmatched. The CDR3 bases are TGTGCCAGCAGTTTTGGGACTAGCTCCTACGAGCAGTACTTC. This sequence encodes CASSFGTSSYEQYF.

The chain joins TRBV30 to TRBJ2-1; TRBD2 agrees at 7 bases. The V gene end was trimmed by 5 bases and the J gene end by 6 bases; junction bases not matched to a gene: 7. This CDR3 has 13 amino acids. Germline loops: CDR1 GTSNPN, CDR2 SVGIG (reference sequence). The CDR3, as DNA: TGTGCCTGGGGGGGGGTTGCAAGCAATGAGCAGTTCTTC. Translated, it gives CAWGGVASNEQFF.

This chain links TRBV16 with TRBJ1-5; D perhaps matches TRBD1 (6 bases). CDR3 length: 17 residues. Germline V CDR1 and CDR2: KGHSY, FQNENV. V was shortened by 2 bases and J by 1 base, with 15 bases between the two germline ends. The CDR3 coding sequence is TGTGCCAGCAGCCAAAGTAACAGGGTCCGGAGCAATCAGCCCCAGCATTTT. It encodes CASSQSNRVRSNQPQHF.

The chain carries TRBV18 and TRBJ2-7; TRBD2 matches 7 bases. V gave up 6 bases and J gave up 7 bases; unmatched junction bases: 6. From germline, CDR1 is KGHSH and CDR2 LQKENI. CDR3 length: 12 amino acids. CDR3 protein: CASSPGREEQYF. CDR3 DNA: TGTGCCAGCTCCCCAGGGAGGGAGGAGCAGTACTTC.